Below are 27 T cell receptor beta chains sequenced from a single sample in a study of T cells in Graves' hyperthyroidism and ophthalmopathy. TCR beta CDR3 regions were amplified from RNA. The TCR CDR3 was amplified in a first-round RT-PCR using the HTBI primer set. TCRdb called the multiplex PCR reads again in MiXCR, with one record for every CDR3 protein. The table lists a few hundred thousand distinct CDR3 sequences, 46% of them singletons. Material for sequencing was peripheral blood or thyroid tissue (not recorded which). All receptors come from an adult woman with Graves' disease, either hyperthyroidism or ophthalmopathy (not recorded which).

This chain uses TRBV2 with TRBJ1-5; D may be TRBD1 (6 bases). V lost 5 bases and J lost 7, with 12 bases in between. The germline CDR1 and CDR2 sequences are SNHLY and FYNNEI. This CDR3 has 13 residues. The CDR3 here is CASSTGSRQPQHF. The DNA of the CDR3 is TGTGCCAGCAGTACAGGGTCGCGGCAGCCCCAGCATTTT.

This clonotype was observed many times. This rearrangement joins TRBV20-1 to TRBJ2-7, with D perhaps TRBD2 (6 bases). CDR1 DFQATT and CDR2 SNEGSKA come from the germline V gene (reference sequence). The V and J ends lost 6 bases and 0 bases respectively, with 12 bases between them. The CDR3 has 13 residues. The CDR3 region is CSAGGLSSYEQYF. The DNA of the CDR3 is TGCAGTGCCGGGGGTTTGAGCTCCTACGAGCAGTACTTC.

A note on this clonotype: This may stem from a read error, because a much larger clone lies one nucleotide away. This rearrangement joins TRBV3-1 to TRBJ2-5; D remains ambiguous. Germline lookup yields CDR1 LGHDT and CDR2 YNNKEL (reference sequence). The CDR3 is 13 amino acids. The CDR3 protein is CASSQVPRETQNF. The CDR3 coding sequence is TGTGCCAGCAGCCAAGTACCTCGAGAGACCCAGAACTTC.

This clonotype was picked up many times. The chain carries TRBV11-2 and TRBJ1-2; D is unclear. Germline V lookup: CDR1 SGHAT, CDR2 FQNNGV. Deletions cut 4 bases from V and 7 bases from J, with 7 bases between. This CDR3 region has 11 residues. For the CDR3, the DNA is TGTGCCAGCAGCTCGGGGATTGGCTACACCTTC. It specifies CASSSGIGYTF.

The chain is built from TRBV30 and TRBJ2-5, with TRBD1 as a possible D gene (5 bases). The CDR3 length is 14 residues. Germline loops: CDR1 GTSNPN, CDR2 SVGIG (reference sequence). Trimming removed 1 base from V and 9 bases from J, with 18 bases in between. The CDR3: CAWSDQGWDQPQYF. CDR3 in DNA: TGTGCCTGGAGTGATCAGGGATGGGATCAGCCCCAGTACTTC.

V and J are TRBV9 and TRBJ1-3; TRBD1 is a possible D gene (5 bases). Germline lookup yields CDR1 SGDLS and CDR2 YYNGEE. The germline V and J ends were trimmed by 4 bases and 5 bases, with 16 bases remaining between them. The CDR3 spans 15 residues. CDR3 region: CASSTGPFGRNTIYF. In nucleotides, the CDR3 is TGTGCCAGCAGCACAGGACCCTTCGGAAGAAACACCATATATTTT.

This clonotype was observed at least ten times. The chain has TRBV29-1 and TRBJ2-7; no clear D. Trimming shortened V by 7 bases and J by 6 bases, and 16 bases separated the two germline ends. The germline gives CDR1 SQVTM, CDR2 ANQGSEA. This CDR3 has 12 residues. The CDR3 loop reads CSATSIRAEQYF. The CDR3 DNA reads as TGCAGCGCAACCAGTATCCGGGCCGAGCAGTACTTC.

The chain is built from TRBV7-9 and TRBJ2-2, with no clear D. Germline V gene lookup returns CDR1 SEHNR and CDR2 FQNEAQ (reference sequence). V gave up 5 bases and J gave up 4 bases, with 11 bases separating them. The CDR3 extends over 14 amino acids. CDR3 bases: TGTGCCAGCAGCCCCGGAGCCCTCACCGGGGAGCTGTTTTTT. This translates into CASSPGALTGELFF.

This chain uses TRBV10-3 with TRBJ1-4; the D is unclear. V lost 4 bases and J 0 bases, leaving 12 bases between the germline ends. Looked up from germline, CDR1 is ENHRY and CDR2 is SYGVKD. This CDR3 spans 16 amino acids. The CDR3 spells CAISGDGFTTNEKLFF. The CDR3 DNA reads as TGTGCCATCAGTGGAGACGGGTTTACAACTAATGAAAAACTGTTTTTT.

This clonotype appeared a few times. The chain carries TRBV10-3 and TRBJ1-6; D is ambiguous. V lost 0 bases to trimming and J lost 9 bases, with 6 bases between them. CDR3 length equals 13 residues. In germline, CDR1 is ENHRY, CDR2 SYGVKD. CDR3 sequence (DNA): TGTGCCATCAGTGAGTCTTGGACTTCACCCCTCCACTTT. This codes for CAISESWTSPLHF.

The rearrangement links TRBV29-1 to TRBJ2-7; TRBD2 aligns across 11 bases. Germline CDR1 and CDR2: SQVTM and ANQGSEA. Losses at the gene ends were 5 bases for V and 2 bases for J; bases not matched to a gene: 5. This CDR3 has 14 amino acids. CDR3 DNA sequence: TGCAGCGTTCTTACTAGCGGGAGTACCTACGAGCAGTACTTC. Residues: CSVLTSGSTYEQYF.

This clonotype was detected a few times. The chain couples TRBV15 to TRBJ2-5; D call uncertain. V was shortened by 3 bases and J by 3 bases, with 8 bases between the two germline ends. The CDR3 is made up of 13 amino acids. The V gene's germline CDR1 is LNHNV and CDR2 YYDKDF (reference sequence). CDR3 in DNA: TGTGCCACCAGCAGGGCCCTCGAAGAGACCCAGTACTTC. Its translation: CATSRALEETQYF.

On this clonotype: A much larger clonotype is one base distant, so this may be a read error. This rearrangement joins TRBV10-3 to TRBJ2-7; 7 bases are shared with TRBD1. There are 13 residues in the CDR3. The junction had 5 bases not matched to a gene; V was cut back by 6 bases and J by 3 bases. Per the germline V gene, CDR1 is ENHRY and CDR2 is SYGVKD. In DNA form, the CDR3 reads TGTGCCATCAGCGGGGACAGCTTCTACGAGCAGTACTTC. Translation: CAISGDSFYEQYF.

The table lists this clonotype with many counts. The genes are TRBV7-2 and TRBJ1-4, with D unresolved. V dropped 2 bases and J dropped 6 bases, with 16 bases sitting between them. CDR3 size: 16 residues. Germline lookup yields CDR1 SGHTA and CDR2 FQGNSA. The CDR3 reads CASSLQFQPGHEKLFF. In nucleotides, the CDR3 is TGTGCCAGCAGCTTACAGTTCCAGCCAGGCCATGAAAAACTGTTTTTT.

The genes are TRBV29-1 and TRBJ2-2, with TRBD1 as a possible D gene (6 bases). In germline, CDR1 is SQVTM, CDR2 ANQGSEA. The CDR3 has 12 residues. The CDR3 spells CSALGGIGELFF. The CDR3 DNA reads TGCAGTGCCCTAGGGGGTATTGGGGAGCTGTTTTTT.

The chain uses TRBV2 and TRBJ1-6; possibly TRBD1 for D (5 bases). CDR3 length: 15 residues. Germline loops: CDR1 SNHLY, CDR2 FYNNEI. The V and J ends lost 2 bases and 3 bases respectively, with 8 bases between them. CDR3 in DNA: TGTGCCAGCAGTGAACAGGGTATCTATAATTCACCCCTCCACTTT. The encoded protein is CASSEQGIYNSPLHF. The variable domain in full, completed from reference TRBV2 and TRBJ1-6, reads EPEVTQTPSHQVTQMGQEVILRCVPISNHLYFYWYRQILGQKVEFLVSFYNNEISEKSEIFDDQFSVERPDGSNFTLKIRSTKLEDSAMYFCASSEQGIYNSPLHFGNGTRLTVT.

The rearrangement links TRBV12-3 or TRBV12-4 to TRBJ1-1; no reliable D call. Trimming removed 5 bases from V and 9 bases from J, with 13 bases in between. The CDR3 loop spans 12 amino acids. Written as DNA, the CDR3 is TGTGCCAGCAGTCGCCGGAAAATCCAAGCTTTCTTT. Encoded protein: CASSRRKIQAFF.

This clonotype was observed many times. The chain is built from TRBV5-1 and TRBJ2-7; no clear D gene. This CDR3 region has 15 residues. In germline, CDR1 is SGHRS, CDR2 YFSETQ. V was cut by 0 bases and J by 5 bases, with 15 bases left in between. The CDR3 DNA follows: TGCGCCAGCAGCTTGGGTAGTCTTGGTTGGAACGAGCAGTACTTC. Translation gives CASSLGSLGWNEQYF.

V usage is TRBV29-1 and J usage is TRBJ1-2; D call uncertain. Germline CDR1 SQVTM, CDR2 ANQGSEA. Between the trimmed V and J ends, which lost 2 bases and 3 bases, there was a span of 13 bases. CDR3 length equals 14 residues. In DNA, the CDR3 is TGCAGCGTTGAACATCCCCAGTGGCACTATGGCTACACCTTC. It yields the protein CSVEHPQWHYGYTF.

The chain combines TRBV20-1 with TRBJ1-6; D call uncertain. From germline, CDR1 is DFQATT and CDR2 SNEGSKA (reference sequence). The CDR3 extends over 13 amino acids. V was pared by 3 bases and J by 2 bases, with 5 bases between. The CDR3 protein is CSARAAYNSPLHF. The DNA for the CDR3 is TGCAGTGCTAGGGCCGCCTATAATTCACCCCTCCACTTT.

There are many counts of this clonotype. CDR3 DNA: TGTGCCAGCAGCCAAAGTAGCGTGGCGACCCAGTACTTC. It encodes CASSQSSVATQYF. V gene TRBV4-2 combines with J gene TRBJ2-5; a possible D gene is TRBD2 (5 bases). The CDR3 runs to 13 residues. CDR1 is LGHNA, CDR2 YNFKEQ, per germline. V was shortened by 2 bases and J by 7 bases, with 11 bases between the two germline ends.

As for this clonotype: Compared with germline, one end of the junction differs, possibly owing to a read error. This chain uses TRBV9 with TRBJ2-5; D could derive from TRBD1 or TRBD2 (5 bases each). This CDR3 has 14 residues. Germline values: CDR1 SGDLS, CDR2 YYNGEE. The CDR3 DNA follows: TGTGCCGGCAGCGTGGGACCGATTCGGGAGACCCAGTACTTC. It is translated as CAGSVGPIRETQYF. The full variable domain, in which reference TRBV9 and TRBJ2-5 provide the parts outside the CDR3, is DSGVTQTPKHLITATGQRVTLRCSPRSGDLSVYWYQQSLDQGLQFLIQYYNGEERAKGNILERFSAQQFPDLHSELNLSSLELGDSALYFCAGSVGPIRETQYFGPGTRLLVL.

This clonotype showed up many times. The genes are TRBV28 and TRBJ2-5, with D perhaps matching TRBD2 (6 bases). The CDR3 has 15 amino acids. With 2 bases removed from V and 2 bases from J, the gap between germline ends came to 12 bases. Germline V lookup: CDR1 MDHEN, CDR2 SYDVKM. CDR3 protein: CASSLGAGWQETQYF. In nucleotides, the CDR3 is TGTGCCAGCAGTTTAGGAGCGGGCTGGCAAGAGACCCAGTACTTC.

Regarding this clonotype: This clone may be a read error of a much larger clone one base away. The V gene is TRBV19, the J gene TRBJ2-7; 7 bases are a match to TRBD1. This CDR3 comprises 16 residues. CDR1 is LNHDA and CDR2 is SQIVND in the germline V gene (reference sequence). For the CDR3, the DNA is TGTGCCAGTAGTATCTCCGGGACAGATAGATTCTACGAGCAGCACTTC. Protein sequence: CASSISGTDRFYEQHF.

The V gene is TRBV10-3, the J gene TRBJ1-1; 9 positions agree with TRBD1. Germline lookup yields CDR1 ENHRY and CDR2 SYGVKD. The CDR3 is 14 amino acids. V dropped 6 bases and J dropped 2; count of bases not matched to a gene: 4. The chain's CDR3 is CAIRGQGTNTEAFF. CDR3 coding DNA: TGTGCCATCAGGGGACAGGGTACTAACACTGAAGCTTTCTTT.

The chain uses TRBV15 and TRBJ2-6, with D perhaps matching TRBD1 (6 bases). With 5 bases removed from V and 2 bases from J, the gap between germline ends came to 13 bases. There are 16 residues in the CDR3. In germline, CDR1 is LNHNV, CDR2 YYDKDF (reference sequence). The CDR3 loop is CATSLGRGPGANVLTF. For the CDR3, the DNA is TGTGCCACCAGCTTGGGCAGGGGACCTGGGGCCAACGTCCTGACTTTC.

The CDR3 loop reads CASIPPGGSNSPLHF. The DNA for the CDR3 is TGTGCCAGCATTCCCCCAGGGGGATCGAATTCACCCCTCCACTTT. V and J are TRBV12-3 or TRBV12-4 and TRBJ1-6; TRBD1 matches at 7 bases. Unmatched junction bases numbered 10, after V lost 7 bases and J lost 7 bases. This CDR3 is 15 amino acids long.